The 2 T cell receptor beta chains below were found in one sample sequenced in a study of blood T cell repertoires in COVID-19. Clones were read by immunoSEQ multiplex PCR, and TCRdb kept only the in-frame ones, dropping some. The table lists about 28,000 clones, 70% to 90% of them singletons. The specimen sequenced was peripheral blood. All receptors derive from a human donor in a cohort sampled during active COVID-19.

In this sample, this clone turned up once. The chain combines TRBV29-1 with TRBJ2-7; no clear D gene. Trimming removed 6 bases at V and 2 bases at J, with 8 bases between. The CDR3 contains 11 residues. Per the germline V gene, CDR1 is SQVTM and CDR2 is ANQGSEA. The CDR3 sequence is CSVAQAYEQYF. CDR3 bases: TGCAGCGTGGCCCAGGCCTACGAGCAGTACTTC.

A note on this clone: Other DNA sequences in this specimen translate into the identical CDR3. The chain has TRBV18 and TRBJ2-5; D possibly corresponds to TRBD2 (5 bases). The CDR3 extends over 12 amino acids. Germline-derived CDR1 and CDR2 are KGHSH and LQKENI. Trimming stripped 2 bases from V and 5 bases from J, with 6 bases between. CDR3 in amino acids: CASSPREETQYF. The CDR3 nucleotides are TGTGCCAGCTCACCAAGGGAGGAGACCCAGTACTTC.